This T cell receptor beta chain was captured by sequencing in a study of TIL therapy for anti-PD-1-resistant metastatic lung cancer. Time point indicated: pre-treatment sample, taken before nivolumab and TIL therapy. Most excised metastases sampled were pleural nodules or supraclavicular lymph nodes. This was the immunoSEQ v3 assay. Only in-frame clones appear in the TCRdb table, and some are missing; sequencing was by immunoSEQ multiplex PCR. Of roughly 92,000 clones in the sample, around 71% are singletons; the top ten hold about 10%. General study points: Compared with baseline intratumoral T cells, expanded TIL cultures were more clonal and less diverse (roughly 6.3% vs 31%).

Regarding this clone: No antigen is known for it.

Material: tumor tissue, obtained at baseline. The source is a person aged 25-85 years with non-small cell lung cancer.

As DNA, the CDR3 is TGTGCCAGCAGCCAAGTGCGGGGACGGGGTAGACTAGCGGAAGGCAGTGAGCAGTTCTTC. Translated: CASSQVRGRGRLAEGSEQFF. The chain carries TRBV3-1 (or the pseudogene TRBV3-2) and TRBJ2-1; 9 bases map to TRBD2. CDR3 length equals 20 residues. After removal of 1 base from V and 9 bases from J, the junction contained 22 bases not matched to a gene. Germline assignment: CDR1 LGHDT and CDR2 YNNKEL (reference sequence).